The next 24 T cell receptor beta chains were all read from a single sample in a study of blood T cells in healthy people across ages (dated by TCRdb to between 2015 and 2016). Library creation used 5' RACE. The sequencer was an Illumina HiSeq 2500. A second roughly 6 to 12 cycle PCR used a sample-barcoded 5' primer and a J-beta primer mix. The public reads were quality trimmed at Q25 with fastp and then assembled into clones with MiXCR by TCRdb, keeping productive beta chains. When rows share a CDR3 protein, they turn into one entry using the most common DNA and genes. This sample holds approximately 850,000 distinct CDR3 sequences; 44% were observed only once. About 19% of the sample is taken by the ten largest. Sequencing was carried out using blood. These receptors all come from a man in his 60s in good health.

This clonotype has just a few counts. This chain uses TRBV11-2 with TRBJ2-3; either TRBD1 or TRBD2 may fit D (5 bases each). Trimming left V 4 bases short and J 6 bases short, with 14 bases between. The germline gives CDR1 SGHAT, CDR2 FQNNGV. This CDR3 contains 14 residues. The CDR3 DNA reads as TGTGCCAGCAGCTCCGAGTGGGGGAGCGATACGCAGTATTTT. It translates to CASSSEWGSDTQYF.

The V gene is TRBV2, the J gene TRBJ2-1; maybe TRBD2 (7 bases). Germline CDR1 and CDR2: SNHLY and FYNNEI. This CDR3 has 15 amino acids. V was cut by 6 bases and J by 3 bases, with 15 bases left in between. CDR3 sequence (DNA): TGTGCCAGCAGGGGGGGGCAGGGAGTCTACAATGAGCAGTTCTTC. Its translation is CASRGGQGVYNEQFF.

In its sample, this clonotype was seen a few times. J is TRBJ2-1 and V is TRBV6-5; 9 bases match TRBD2. Germline CDR1 is MNHEY and CDR2 is SVGAGI. Trimming took 6 bases from V and 9 from J; bases not matched to a gene: 12. The CDR3 consists of 15 residues. The CDR3 is CASRPSAGGPSEQFF. The DNA of the CDR3 is TGTGCCAGCAGACCCTCTGCGGGGGGGCCTTCTGAGCAGTTCTTC.

The J gene is TRBJ2-3, the V gene TRBV9, with D possibly TRBD2 on 7 matching bases. Looked up from germline, CDR1 is SGDLS and CDR2 is YYNGEE. V lost 2 bases and J 4 bases, leaving 11 bases between the germline ends. The length of the CDR3 is 14 residues. CDR3 loop: CASSVPGGSDTQYF. The CDR3 DNA reads TGTGCCAGCAGCGTTCCGGGGGGCTCAGATACGCAGTATTTT. Variable domain in full (rest from reference TRBV9 and TRBJ2-3): DSGVTQTPKHLITATGQRVTLRCSPRSGDLSVYWYQQSLDQGLQFLIQYYNGEERAKGNILERFSAQQFPDLHSELNLSSLELGDSALYFCASSVPGGSDTQYFGPGTRLTVL.

This clonotype was found a few times. V gene TRBV29-1 combines with J gene TRBJ1-1; D is unresolved. The CDR3 sequence is 12 residues long. The V gene's germline CDR1 is SQVTM and CDR2 ANQGSEA. Trimming left V 7 bases short and J 4 bases short, with 13 bases between. CDR3 sequence: CSAEGQTTEAFF. The CDR3 nucleotides are TGCAGCGCCGAGGGTCAAACCACTGAAGCTTTCTTT.

The V and J genes are TRBV12-3 or TRBV12-4 and TRBJ2-7; a weak D match, TRBD2 (6 bases). This CDR3 is 13 amino acids long. Trimming pared 9 bases from V and 5 bases from J, leaving 17 bases between. The CDR3 region is CASRRGGVDEQYF. CDR3 bases: TGTGCCAGTCGGCGAGGCGGGGTGGACGAGCAGTACTTC.

The chain joins TRBV4-3 to TRBJ2-2; possible D gene TRBD2, 6 bases. Germline V CDR1 and CDR2: LGHNA, YSLEER. The CDR3 loop spans 17 amino acids. Deletions cut 6 bases from V and 5 bases from J, with 22 bases between. DNA for the CDR3: TGCGCCAGCAGTCCCGACCCGGGACTCCCAGGGACCGGGGAGCTGTTTTTT. Protein product: CASSPDPGLPGTGELFF.

This clonotype has more than one count but fewer than ten. The chain couples TRBV11-2 to TRBJ2-7, with D maybe TRBD2 (7 bases). The CDR3 contains 16 residues. Trimming left V 0 bases short and J 1 base short, with 13 bases between. CDR1 is SGHAT and CDR2 is FQNNGV in the germline V gene. The CDR3 sequence is CASSLDGGARSYEQYF. DNA for the CDR3: TGTGCCAGCAGCTTAGATGGGGGGGCGCGATCCTACGAGCAGTACTTC.

Notes on this clonotype: One end of the junction does not line up with germline, which may come from a read error. This rearrangement joins TRBV7-9 to TRBJ2-5; 8 bases align to TRBD1. The end of the DNA aligns better with TRBJ2-7, so the J call may be wrong. Germline V gene sequence: CDR1 SEHNR, CDR2 FQNEAQ (reference sequence). This CDR3 has 14 amino acids. The CDR3 reads CACRPGTGLYEQYF. The DNA of the CDR3 is TGTGCCTGCAGGCCCGGGACAGGTCTCTACGAGCAGTACTTC.

The chain links TRBV4-3 to TRBJ2-5; D perhaps matches TRBD1 (7 bases). The DNA end lines up better with TRBJ2-7; the J call may be wrong. The CDR3 is 15 residues long. CDR1 and CDR2 (germline): LGHNA, YSLEER. This CDR3 is CASSQGEDRRYEQYF. DNA of the CDR3: TGCGCCAGCAGCCAAGGGGAGGACAGGCGCTACGAGCAGTACTTC.

This chain joins TRBV4-3 and TRBJ2-7; D is possibly TRBD1 (6 bases). Trimming shortened V by 4 bases and J by 4 bases, and 11 bases separated the two germline ends. The CDR3 covers 13 residues. Germline lookup yields CDR1 LGHNA and CDR2 YSLEER. The CDR3 is CASSPFRGYEQYF. The DNA for the CDR3 is TGCGCCAGCAGCCCATTCAGGGGTTACGAGCAGTACTTC.

In this sample, this clonotype turned up many times. V usage is TRBV20-1 and J usage is TRBJ2-1; D gene unclear. V was pared by 1 base and J by 4 bases, with 14 bases between. The CDR3 runs to 15 residues. Germline V gene lookup returns CDR1 DFQATT and CDR2 SNEGSKA (reference sequence). In DNA, the CDR3 is TGCAGTGCTAGAGCGCTAGGCACTCATTACAATGAGCAGTTCTTC. It specifies CSARALGTHYNEQFF.

This chain links TRBV5-1 with TRBJ1-2, with TRBD1 as a possible D gene (6 bases). CDR1 and CDR2 (germline): SGHRS, YFSETQ. This CDR3 contains 14 residues. The V gene lost 4 bases and the J gene lost 6 bases, with 16 bases spanning the gap. CDR3 amino acids: CASSGATGSNGYTF. For the CDR3, the DNA is TGCGCCAGCAGCGGGGCAACAGGGTCGAATGGCTACACCTTC.

The chain carries TRBV20-1 and TRBJ2-3, with a possible D match to TRBD2 (6 bases). The V gene lost 1 base and the J gene lost 5 bases, with 16 bases spanning the gap. The CDR3 spans 15 residues. Germline values: CDR1 DFQATT, CDR2 SNEGSKA (reference sequence). The CDR3 region has the DNA TGCAGTGCTAGAGTCGGGGGTGGGGGAGGAGATACGCAGTATTTT. Amino acids: CSARVGGGGGDTQYF.

In this sample, this clonotype turned up a few times. This rearrangement joins TRBV4-3 to TRBJ2-1; 9 positions agree with TRBD1. Germline V lookup: CDR1 LGHNA, CDR2 YSLEER. The V gene end was trimmed by 4 bases and the J gene end by 7 bases; junction bases not matched to a gene: 11. This CDR3 region has 16 residues. The CDR3 loop is CASSLKTGTGWNEQFF. In DNA form, the CDR3 reads TGCGCCAGCAGCCTAAAAACCGGGACAGGGTGGAATGAGCAGTTCTTC.

The rearrangement links TRBV2 to TRBJ2-3; D tentatively fits TRBD1 or TRBD2 (6 bases each). The CDR3 spans 17 residues. Germline V gene lookup returns CDR1 SNHLY and CDR2 FYNNEI. The V end was cut by 4 bases, the J end by 14 bases, with 31 bases between. In DNA form, the CDR3 reads TGTGCCAGCAGTGCTGCTAGGGGGATAGCGGTAACAGATACGGTGTATTTT. Its protein product is CASSAARGIAVTDTVYF.

This clonotype was detected once. The CDR3 sequence is CASSRGLVGGQETQYF. As DNA, the CDR3 is TGTGCCAGCAGCCGCGGACTAGTGGGCGGTCAAGAGACCCAGTACTTC. The chain has TRBV3-1 and TRBJ2-5; 7 bases match TRBD2. CDR3 length: 16 residues. Germline V CDR1 and CDR2: LGHDT, YNNKEL (reference sequence). The V and J ends lost 4 bases and 2 bases, in that order; junction bases with no gene match: 10.

This chain uses TRBV5-4 with TRBJ2-3, with D perhaps TRBD2 (6 bases). V lost 5 bases and J 0 bases, leaving 13 bases between the germline ends. The CDR3 is made up of 15 amino acids. Per germline, CDR1 SGHNT and CDR2 YYREEE (reference sequence). CDR3 amino acids: CASRLSGLSTDTQYF. In DNA form, the CDR3 reads TGTGCCAGCAGACTCTCGGGACTTAGCACAGATACGCAGTATTTT.

The chain uses TRBV20-1 and TRBJ2-7, with TRBD1 identical over 9 bases. V lost 5 bases to trimming and J lost 3 bases; unmatched junction nucleotides: 5. The CDR3 runs 13 residues. CDR1 and CDR2 (germline): DFQATT, SNEGSKA (reference sequence). CDR3 in DNA: TGCAGTGCTGACCGGGACAGGGACTACGAGCAGTACTTC. Translated: CSADRDRDYEQYF.

This clonotype has ten or more counts. This rearrangement joins TRBV7-9 to TRBJ2-4, with D possibly being TRBD1 or TRBD2 (5 bases each). This CDR3 has 12 residues. Trimming removed 5 bases from V and 7 bases from J, with 9 bases in between. From germline, CDR1 is SEHNR and CDR2 FQNEAQ (reference sequence). The CDR3, as DNA: TGTGCCAGCAGCCCTGAGGGGAACATTCAGTACTTC. The encoded protein is CASSPEGNIQYF.

This clonotype turned up a few times. The DNA for the CDR3 is TGTGCCAGCAGTCGGCCCAGTGATGGCTACACCTTC. Amino acids: CASSRPSDGYTF. The chain employs TRBV6-6 and TRBJ1-2; the D is unclear. CDR3 length: 12 amino acids. Deletions cut 5 bases from V and 6 bases from J, with 10 bases between. CDR1 MNHNY and CDR2 SVGAGI come from the germline V gene (reference sequence).

Regarding this clonotype: One end of the junction varies from germline; a read error may be responsible. The V call is TRBV5-1, the J call TRBJ2-6; tentatively, D is TRBD1 (5 bases). This CDR3 region has 18 residues. The germline V gene encodes CDR1 SGHRS and CDR2 YFSETQ. Here the CDR3 reads CAGSFLDSLSAGANVLTF. DNA for the CDR3: TGCGCCGGCAGCTTCCTTGACAGCCTAAGCGCGGGGGCCAACGTCCTGACTTTC.

This rearrangement joins TRBV5-1 to TRBJ1-6; no definite D call. V was pared by 0 bases and J by 7 bases, with 14 bases between. The CDR3 is 16 residues long. Per the germline V gene, CDR1 is SGHRS and CDR2 is YFSETQ. CDR3 in amino acids: CASSLAGGRGNSPLHF. CDR3 sequence (DNA): TGCGCCAGCAGCTTGGCCGGCGGTCGAGGGAATTCACCCCTCCACTTT.

This rearrangement joins TRBV6-2 or TRBV6-3 to TRBJ1-4, with a tentative D call TRBD1 (5 bases). CDR3 size: 12 residues. The germline V gene has CDR1 MNHEY and CDR2 SVGEGT. V gave up 6 bases and J gave up 8 bases, with 10 bases separating them. The CDR3 spells CASSKRGEKLFF. Written as DNA, the CDR3 is TGTGCCAGCAGCAAACGGGGCGAAAAACTGTTTTTT.